This is a list of T cell receptor beta chains from one sample in a study of shared clonotypes between healthy human individuals. The assay was immunoSEQ multiplex PCR, and TCRdb's table has in-frame clones only and misses some. Found here are about 2 million clones, roughly 94% of them singletons; the top ten hold 0.13%. Sequencing was performed on naive CD4+ T cells sorted from blood. Source of these receptors: a young man in good health. Both conserved end residues are part of each CDR3. The order of the fields is clone size, D gene, V gene, J gene, CDR3 DNA, CDR3 protein. The D gene is left open where the match is weak. Only some rows state a clone size, as once, few, many or a class for expanded clones.

-	-	TRBV7-8	TRBJ2-6	TGTGCCAGCAGCTTAGGAGCTTCGGTCTCTGGGGCCAACGTCCTGACTTTC	CASSLGASVSGANVLTF
-	-	TRBV7-2	TRBJ2-2	TGTGCCAGCAGCTTAGGAGGGGTACTAGGAACCGGGGAGCTGTTTTTT	CASSLGGVLGTGELFF
-	TRBD1	TRBV7-9	TRBJ1-4	TGTGCCAGCAGCCGGACAGGAGGGGATGAAAAACTGTTTTTT	CASSRTGGDEKLFF
-	-	TRBV4-2	TRBJ2-2	TGTGCCAGCAGCCTGACTGGCACCGGGGAGCTGTTTTTT	CASSLTGTGELFF
-	TRBD1	TRBV10-3	TRBJ1-5	TGTGCCATCCGGCGGGACAGGTCGGAGCCCCAGCATTTT	CAIRRDRSEPQHF
-	TRBD1	TRBV5-6	TRBJ1-2	TGTGCCAGCAGCCTGAAACTTAACAGGGGGCCGGGCTATGGCTACACCTTC	CASSLKLNRGPGYGYTF
-	-	TRBV28	TRBJ2-3	TGTGCCACCCATAAAGCGGGCACAGATACGCAGTATTTT	CATHKAGTDTQYF
-	-	TRBV2	TRBJ2-2	TGTGCCAGCAGTAAGCAGATAGGGCGGGGCACCGGGGAGCTGTTTTTT	CASSKQIGRGTGELFF
-	-	TRBV5-1	TRBJ2-5	TGCGCCAGCTGGGGCGGGGGCCCCGGGGAGACCCAGTACTTC	CASWGGGPGETQYF
-	-	TRBV30	TRBJ1-1	TGTGCCTGGAGTGTTCAGGGGAACACTGAAGCTTTCTTT	CAWSVQGNTEAFF
-	-	TRBV28	TRBJ1-2	TGTGCCAGCAGTTTATGGACAGTATCCTATGGCTACACCTTC	CASSLWTVSYGYTF
-	TRBD1	TRBV5-1	TRBJ1-2	TGCGCCAGCAGCCTTTTTGACAGGGTGCGTGGCTACACCTTC	CASSLFDRVRGYTF
-	TRBD1	TRBV5-4	TRBJ1-2	TGTGCCAGCAGCTTGGGAAGCAGGGGGAACTATGGCTACACCTTC	CASSLGSRGNYGYTF
-	TRBD1	TRBV7-9	TRBJ2-5	TGTGCCAGCAAACAGGGGACCAAAGAGACCCAGTACTTC	CASKQGTKETQYF
-	TRBD2	TRBV9	TRBJ2-3	TGTGCCAGCAGCCCCCGGACTAGCGGGAGGGCACTTAGCACAGATACGCAGTATTTT	CASSPRTSGRALSTDTQYF
-	TRBD1	TRBV7-8	TRBJ2-7	TGTGCCAGCAGCGGCAGGGACAGGGCCTACGAGCAGTACTTC	CASSGRDRAYEQYF
-	TRBD1	TRBV5-1	TRBJ2-1	TGCGCCAGCAGACCGAGACAGGGCGATTACAATGAGCAGTTCTTC	CASRPRQGDYNEQFF
-	-	TRBV13	TRBJ1-2	TGTGCCAGCAGCCCAATGGGGGCTACCTATGGCTACACCTTC	CASSPMGATYGYTF
few	-	TRBV5-1	TRBJ2-3	TGCGCCAGCAGCTTGGAAGGGAGCACAGATACGCAGTATTTT	CASSLEGSTDTQYF
-	TRBD2	TRBV18	TRBJ2-7	TGTGCCAGCTCACCACCCCTAGCGGGATTATACGAGCAGTACTTC	CASSPPLAGLYEQYF
once	TRBD1	TRBV5-5	TRBJ2-7	TGTGCCAGCAGCTTTTCCGGGACAGGGTCCCACGAGCAGTACTTC	CASSFSGTGSHEQYF
-	TRBD1	TRBV30	TRBJ1-2	TGTGCCTGGAGTGGCGCCAGGGGGGAGGCCTATGGCTACACCTTC	CAWSGARGEAYGYTF
-	-	TRBV28	TRBJ1-1	TGTGCCAGCGTCTTGGGGAAGAACACTGAAGCTTTCTTT	CASVLGKNTEAFF
-	TRBD2	TRBV2	TRBJ2-1	TGTGCCAGCGTTAGCGGGAGGGCCGCCAGTATCCCCTACAATGAGCAGTTCTTC	CASVSGRAASIPYNEQFF
-	-	TRBV5-1	TRBJ1-4	TGCGCCAGCAGCTCGTCATCGGGTAATGAAAAACTGTTTTTT	CASSSSSGNEKLFF
-	-	TRBV2	TRBJ2-5	TGTGCCAGCAGACAGGGTTGGGAGACCCAGTACTTC	CASRQGWETQYF
once	-	TRBV5-4	TRBJ2-2	TGTGCCAGCAGCTTGGCGCTAGAGAGGACCGTGGAGCTGTTTTTT	CASSLALERTVELFF
-	-	TRBV21-1	TRBJ1-3	TGTGCCAGCAGCAAAGGATTATGGGACAGGGAAGGTATCTCCACTGGAAACACCATATATTTT	CASSKGLWDREGISTGNTIYF
-	TRBD2	TRBV5-6	TRBJ2-5	TGTGCCAGCAGCTTTCGGTTTAGCGGGAGTTATCAAGAGACCCAGTACTTC	CASSFRFSGSYQETQYF
once	TRBD1	TRBV7-2	TRBJ1-5	TGTGCCAGCAGCCTTGGGACAGGGATGAGCAATCAGCCCCAGCATTTT	CASSLGTGMSNQPQHF
once	-	TRBV10-2	TRBJ1-2	TGCGCCAGCAGTGAGTGGACCCAGGATGGCTACACCTTC	CASSEWTQDGYTF
-	-	TRBV30	TRBJ1-1	TGTGCCTGGAACCGGGAGAACACTGAAGCTTTCTTT	CAWNRENTEAFF
-	-	TRBV5-4	TRBJ1-2	TGTGCCAGCAGCCGTTCGACAGTCCTCTATGGCTACACCTTC	CASSRSTVLYGYTF
many	-	TRBV19	TRBJ1-1	TGTGCCAGTACCCGGCCAGGAACCTCCGAAGCTTTCTTT	CASTRPGTSEAFF
-	-	TRBV30	TRBJ2-7	TGTGCCTGGAACAGGGAATACGAGCAGTACTTC	CAWNREYEQYF
-	-	TRBV9	TRBJ2-1	TGTGCCAGCAGCGTAGCCACTGGCCCCAATGAGCAGTTCTTC	CASSVATGPNEQFF
-	-	TRBV28	TRBJ1-3	TGTGCCAGCAGTAGCTACGGGGGTGCGAACTCTGGAAACACCATATATTTT	CASSSYGGANSGNTIYF
-	-	TRBV15	TRBJ1-2	TGTGCCACCAGCAGAGATCTGGCAACCTATGGCTACACCTTC	CATSRDLATYGYTF
-	TRBD2	TRBV23-1	TRBJ2-3	TGCGCCAGCAGTCAATCCCTGACTAGCGGCTCTAGCACAGATACGCAGTATTTT	CASSQSLTSGSSTDTQYF
-	-	TRBV9	TRBJ1-1	TGTGCCAGCAGCTTAAACCGGGGAGACACTGAAGCTTTCTTT	CASSLNRGDTEAFF
-	-	TRBV7-9	TRBJ1-1	TGTGCCAGCAGCTCATCCCCCCCGGACACTGAAGCTTTCTTT	CASSSSPPDTEAFF
few	-	TRBV6-5	TRBJ2-6	TGTGCCAGCGGAGAGGGGGCTGGGGCCAACGTCCTGACTTTC	CASGEGAGANVLTF
-	-	TRBV2	TRBJ1-2	TGTGCCAGCAGTGGGACAGCCTATGGCTACACCTTC	CASSGTAYGYTF
once	-	TRBV6-5	TRBJ2-7	TGTGCCAGCAGTACTCCCGGGAGTCAGCAGTACTTC	CASSTPGSQQYF
once	-	TRBV19	TRBJ1-1	TGTGCCAGTAGTATCGCAGGGTCCGTGAACACTGAAGCTTTCTTT	CASSIAGSVNTEAFF
-	TRBD1	TRBV29-1	TRBJ1-2	TGCAGCGTGGAGGGGGCGAGGGCTAACTATGGCTACACCTTC	CSVEGARANYGYTF
-	-	TRBV19	TRBJ2-5	TGTGCCAGTAGTATGGGTCAAGAGACCCAGTACTTC	CASSMGQETQYF
-	-	TRBV10-3	TRBJ2-3	TGTGCCTGCGCCCCTAGCACAGATACGCAGTATTTT	CACAPSTDTQYF
once	-	TRBV11-2	TRBJ1-3	TGTGCCAGCAGCCCCCCGGGGGGAAACACCATATATTTT	CASSPPGGNTIYF
-	TRBD2	TRBV4-1	TRBJ2-7	TGCGCCAGCAGCCCAGCGTCTAGCGGGGGTCCCTACGAGCAGTACTTC	CASSPASSGGPYEQYF
-	TRBD1	TRBV5-1	TRBJ1-5	TGCGCCAGCAGCCCCGGAGCAACAGGGGGAGATCAGCCCCAGCATTTT	CASSPGATGGDQPQHF
-	-	TRBV9	TRBJ2-3	TGTGCCAGCAGCATGGACAGCACAGATACGCAGTATTTT	CASSMDSTDTQYF
-	-	TRBV7-9	TRBJ2-4	TGTGCCAGCAGCCTCTCCACGGGGGTATCCAAAAACATTCAGTACTTC	CASSLSTGVSKNIQYF
-	-	TRBV7-2	TRBJ1-2	TGTGCCAGCAGCCCAGAGGCCCTCATTAACTATGGCTACACCTTC	CASSPEALINYGYTF
-	-	TRBV30	TRBJ1-6	TGTGCCTGGAGGGCCACCCAGGGGCTTTCACCCCTCCACTTT	CAWRATQGLSPLHF